This T cell receptor (beta chain) stems from a study of T cell responses to AZD1222 COVID-19 vaccine. Study results and limitations: Nearly half of spike-specific TCRs reportedly target variant regions that are unmutated in the B.1.351 and B.1.1.7 variants. The sample set comprised mostly white British donors with more females, and clonal diversity was possibly underestimated. Among those given AZD1222, only 5 to 7 were seropositive at baseline.

The CDR3 extends over 14 amino acids. Trimming shortened V by 7 bases and J by 2 bases, and 14 bases separated the two germline ends. Looked up from germline, CDR1 is MNHEY and CDR2 is SVGAGI. Repertoires were generated with immunoSEQ multiplex PCR, while TCRdb's copy carries only in-frame clones and drops some. The sample consists of more than 140,000 clones, approximately 89% of them appearing once. About this clone: Its specificity is not known.

The material sequenced was peripheral blood, taken on day 0 of AZD1222 vaccination. The source is an adult in good health. The chain recombines TRBV6-5 with TRBJ1-1; D unresolved. The CDR3 DNA follows: TGTGCCAGCACCCAAGACGGATACAACACTGAAGCTTTCTTT. Encoded protein: CASTQDGYNTEAFF.